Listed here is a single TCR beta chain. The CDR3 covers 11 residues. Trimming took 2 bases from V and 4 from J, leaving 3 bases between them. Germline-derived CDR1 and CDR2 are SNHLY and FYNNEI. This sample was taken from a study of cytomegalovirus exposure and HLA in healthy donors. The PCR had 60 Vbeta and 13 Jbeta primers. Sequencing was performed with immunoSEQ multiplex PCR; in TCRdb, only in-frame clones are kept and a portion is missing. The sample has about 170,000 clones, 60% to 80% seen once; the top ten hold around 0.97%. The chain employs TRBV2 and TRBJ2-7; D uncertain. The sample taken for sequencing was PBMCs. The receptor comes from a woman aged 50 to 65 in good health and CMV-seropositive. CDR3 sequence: CASSERYEQYF. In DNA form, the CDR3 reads TGTGCCAGCAGTGAACGGTACGAGCAGTACTTC.